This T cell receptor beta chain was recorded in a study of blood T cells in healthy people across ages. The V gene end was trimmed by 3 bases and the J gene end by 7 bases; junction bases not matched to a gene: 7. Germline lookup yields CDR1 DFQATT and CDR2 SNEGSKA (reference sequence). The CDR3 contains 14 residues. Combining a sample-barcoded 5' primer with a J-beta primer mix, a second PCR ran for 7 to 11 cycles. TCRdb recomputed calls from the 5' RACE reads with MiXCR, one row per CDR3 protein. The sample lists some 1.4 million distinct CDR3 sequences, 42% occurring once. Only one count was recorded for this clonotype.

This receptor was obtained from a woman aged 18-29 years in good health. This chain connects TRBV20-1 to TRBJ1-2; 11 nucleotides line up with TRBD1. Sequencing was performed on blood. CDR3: CSARNGQGAFGYTF. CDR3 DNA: TGCAGTGCTAGGAACGGACAGGGGGCGTTTGGCTACACCTTC.